Below are 14 T cell receptor beta chains sequenced from a single sample in a study of OX40 agonist ivuxolimab in advanced cancers. Sequencing was performed with immunoSEQ multiplex PCR; in TCRdb, only in-frame clones are kept and a portion is missing. Altogether around 70,000 clones are present, around 82% being singletons, with the ten largest covering 5%. This specimen was CD4+ or CD8+ T cells sorted from blood, taken in a trial of the OX40 agonist ivuxolimab. The receptors stem from an adult with an advanced solid tumor such as melanoma, head and neck, liver or kidney cancer.

The V call is TRBV5-6, the J call TRBJ2-2; TRBD1 aligns across 10 bases. The CDR3 has 16 amino acids. CDR1 and CDR2 (germline): SGHDT, YYEEEE. The V and J ends lost 8 bases and 3 bases, in that order; junction bases with no gene match: 10. The CDR3 DNA is TGTGCCAGTAACCAAGCCGGGACAGGGGACACCGGGGAGCTGTTTTTT. This gives the protein CASNQAGTGDTGELFF.

The chain has TRBV5-6 and TRBJ1-1, with D perhaps TRBD1 (5 bases). CDR3 length: 15 amino acids. V dropped 4 bases and J dropped 3 bases, with 16 bases sitting between them. CDR1 is SGHDT, CDR2 YYEEEE, per germline. The CDR3 loop reads CASSRGGGIDTEAFF. The CDR3 DNA reads as TGTGCCAGCAGCCGGGGTGGGGGTATTGACACTGAAGCTTTCTTT. The variable domain in full, with the rest retrieved from reference TRBV5-6 and TRBJ1-1, is DAGVTQSPTHLIKTRGQQVTLRCSPKSGHDTVSWYQQALGQGPQFIFQYYEEEERQRGNFPDRFSGHQFPNYSSELNVNALLLGDSALYLCASSRGGGIDTEAFFGQGTRLTVV.

The V and J genes are TRBV7-6 and TRBJ2-1; TRBD1 matches 7 bases. Losses at the gene ends were 2 bases for V and 8 bases for J; bases not matched to a gene: 3. This CDR3 has 13 amino acids. CDR1 and CDR2 (germline): SGHVS, FNYEAQ. CDR3 sequence (DNA): TGTGCCAGCAGCTTAAACAGGGGCGATGAGCAGTTCTTC. This gives the protein CASSLNRGDEQFF.

In regard to this clone: Other DNA sequences from this sample encode an identical CDR3 as well. The chain recombines TRBV6-5 with TRBJ1-5; D not resolved. Deletions cut 0 bases from V and 4 bases from J, with 4 bases between. Germline CDR1 MNHEY, CDR2 SVGAGI. The CDR3 length is 13 residues. DNA of the CDR3: TGTGCCAGCAGTTACTCATCGAATCAGCCCCAGCATTTT. This codes for CASSYSSNQPQHF.

V usage is TRBV6-6 and J usage is TRBJ2-1, with 8 bases aligning to TRBD2. V shed 5 bases and J 7 bases; nucleotides not matched to a gene: 4. The germline V gene has CDR1 MNHNY and CDR2 SVGAGI (reference sequence). This CDR3 is built from 13 residues. CDR3: CASSRTSLNEQFF. DNA for the CDR3: TGTGCCAGCAGTCGGACTAGCTTGAATGAGCAGTTCTTC.

The CDR3: CASSESRVAYEQYF. Written as DNA, the CDR3 is TGTGCCAGCAGTGAAAGCAGGGTAGCCTACGAGCAGTACTTC. The V and J genes are TRBV2 and TRBJ2-7; maybe TRBD1 (5 bases). V lost 2 bases and J 2 bases, leaving 10 bases between the germline ends. CDR1 is SNHLY, CDR2 FYNNEI, per germline. CDR3 length: 14 amino acids.

CDR3 sequence: CASSFDNQPQHF. The CDR3, as DNA: TGTGCCAGCAGCTTTGACAATCAGCCCCAGCATTTT. The chain combines TRBV7-2 with TRBJ1-5, with unresolved D. Germline-derived CDR1 and CDR2 are SGHTA and FQGNSA. Trimming stripped 3 bases from V and 3 bases from J, with 3 bases between. This CDR3 spans 12 amino acids.

The rearrangement links TRBV4-1 to TRBJ2-1; tentatively, D is TRBD2 (6 bases). Germline-derived CDR1 and CDR2 are MGHRA and YSYEKL. Trimming cost V 2 bases and J 4 bases, with 9 bases left between them. The CDR3 is 14 residues long. The CDR3 nucleotides read TGCGCCAGCAGCCAAAGGGACTGGTACAATGAGCAGTTCTTC. Protein sequence: CASSQRDWYNEQFF.

This sequence joins TRBV9 and TRBJ2-3, with no clear D. Germline loops: CDR1 SGDLS, CDR2 YYNGEE. The CDR3 runs 14 residues. Trimming shortened V by 0 bases and J by 6 bases, and 11 bases separated the two germline ends. CDR3 nucleotides: TGTGCCAGCAGCGTAGACGGCGAGGAGGATACGCAGTATTTT. This translates into CASSVDGEEDTQYF.

The CDR3 coding sequence is TGTGCCAGCGGAAGATCCGGGAGGAACACTGAAGCTTTCTTT. Protein product: CASGRSGRNTEAFF. The chain links TRBV27 to TRBJ1-1; D unclear. Per the germline V gene, CDR1 is MNHEY and CDR2 is SMNVEV (reference sequence). There are 14 residues in the CDR3. Trimming stripped 8 bases from V and 1 base from J, with 14 bases between.

The chain uses TRBV5-1 and TRBJ2-1, with 7 bases lining up with TRBD1. V trimming: 4 bases; J trimming: 3 bases; junction bases outside the gene matches: 1. The CDR3 loop spans 13 amino acids. The germline CDR1 and CDR2 sequences are SGHRS and YFSETQ. CDR3: CASSRDSYNEQFF. The CDR3 DNA follows: TGCGCCAGCAGCAGGGACAGCTACAATGAGCAGTTCTTC.

The chain couples TRBV10-3 to TRBJ2-3, with D hard to call. Trimming took 9 bases from V and 2 from J, leaving 18 bases between them. CDR1 is ENHRY and CDR2 is SYGVKD in the germline V gene. The CDR3 totals 15 residues. The CDR3 is CAMSSRAVSTDTQYF. Here the CDR3 DNA reads TGTGCCATGTCAAGTCGGGCAGTATCCACAGATACGCAGTATTTT.

This chain uses TRBV28 with TRBJ2-1; TRBD2 aligns across 10 bases. Germline V CDR1 and CDR2: MDHEN, SYDVKM. V was clipped by 6 bases and J by 9 bases; unmatched bases: 14. This CDR3 is 16 amino acids long. The CDR3 DNA reads TGTGCCAGCAGGAATAACAGGGGGAGCGGGAGGGTTGAGCAGTTCTTC. Protein product: CASRNNRGSGRVEQFF.

V and J are TRBV2 and TRBJ2-7; D perhaps matches TRBD2 (5 bases). This CDR3 has 13 residues. Trimming pared 2 bases from V and 6 bases from J, leaving 11 bases between. The V gene's germline CDR1 is SNHLY and CDR2 FYNNEI. The CDR3 loop is CASSERLAAEQYF. Here the CDR3 DNA reads TGTGCCAGCAGTGAACGGCTAGCCGCCGAGCAGTACTTC. Full variable domain (rest looked up from reference TRBV2 and TRBJ2-7): EPEVTQTPSHQVTQMGQEVILRCVPISNHLYFYWYRQILGQKVEFLVSFYNNEISEKSEIFDDQFSVERPDGSNFTLKIRSTKLEDSAMYFCASSERLAAEQYFGPGTRLTVT.